This T cell receptor (beta chain) is from a study of blood T cell repertoires in COVID-19. Study information: Samples representing acute and convalescent COVID-19 were sourced from the United States, Italy and Spain. Sources were T cells, B-cell-depleted T cells, or PBMCs; the material itself was cDNA or gDNA.

Source study methods: Amplified reference gene primers provided the basis for estimating nucleated cell counts. Libraries were prepared by immunoSEQ multiplex PCR; TCRdb keeps only in-frame clonotypes and omits some of them. That table gives V, J and clone size, and the DNA gave D and trimming. The sample gives roughly 200,000 clones, around 90% of which show up once; approximately 0.48% is in the top ten. This CDR3 is 12 amino acids long. Germline CDR1 is SGHTS and CDR2 is YDEGEE. Trimming left V 7 bases short and J 5 bases short, with 10 bases between. The sequenced material came from peripheral blood. The V and J genes are TRBV5-8 and TRBJ2-1; maybe TRBD2 (6 bases). This TCR was recovered from a man aged 50-60 years with acute or convalescent COVID-19. DNA for the CDR3: TGTGCCAGCGGAGGGCTGCACAATGAGCAGTTCTTC. Amino acids: CASGGLHNEQFF.